The clone carrying this TCR beta chain was counted only a few times. This sample is drawn from a study of cytomegalovirus exposure and HLA in healthy donors. A multiplex PCR was run with 60 Vbeta primers and 13 Jbeta primers. Sequencing used immunoSEQ multiplex PCR; TCRdb keeps in-frame clones, though not all of them. The sample includes some 210,000 clones, about 78% of them seen just once. The receptor was derived from a male donor in good health and CMV-seronegative. The material sequenced was PBMCs.

The chain's CDR3 is CASSLTGGRGGELFF. Written as DNA, the CDR3 is TGTGCCAGCAGTTTGACAGGGGGCCGAGGCGGGGAGCTGTTTTTT. This sequence joins TRBV6-5 and TRBJ2-2; 10 bases are shared with TRBD1. The CDR3 is made up of 15 amino acids. V was pared by 4 bases and J by 7 bases, with 6 bases of the junction left unmatched. CDR1 MNHEY and CDR2 SVGAGI come from the germline V gene.